The T cell receptor (beta chain) under discussion was sequenced for a study of Ad26.COV2.S vaccination and SARS-CoV-2 variants. V lost 4 bases and J lost 5, with 17 bases in between. The CDR3 sequence is 15 residues long. Germline V gene data show CDR1 as KGHSH and CDR2 as LQKENI. Sequenced by immunoSEQ multiplex PCR; TCRdb stores in-frame clones only, minus some. In the table there are a few hundred thousand clones, 83% of which are singletons. As to treatment: roughly 18 received Ad26.COV2.S at low or high dose, single or two shots; 5 received placebo; per-sample allocation not given. The samples were gathered on day 63 after the first injection of vaccine or placebo.

J is TRBJ1-1 and V is TRBV18, with D perhaps TRBD1 (5 bases). The sequence derives from a person between 18 and 65 years old who received the Ad26.COV2.S COVID-19 vaccine or a placebo. The sequencing used peripheral blood, collected in a trial of Ad26.COV2.S vaccine versus placebo. As DNA, the CDR3 is TGTGCCAGCTCACGTCACAAAGGGGAGTGGACTGAAGCTTTCTTT. This encodes CASSRHKGEWTEAFF.